The TCR beta chain described here comes from a study of neurological immune-mediated disorders. Study-wide results and caveats: One related-CDR3 cluster, which may be a signature, held the repertoires of 18 of 34 multiple sclerosis patients after phylogenetic grouping. The absence of shared CDR3 amino acid sequences among expanded clones across subjects suggests private repertoires in all groups. Multiple sclerosis was found to have the least TCR clonal expansion, below healthy controls, and HTLV-1-associated myelopathy the most.

In this sample, this clonotype turned up many times. Its antigen is still unknown. In germline, CDR1 is SGHTA, CDR2 FQGNSA. The CDR3 totals 17 residues. Trimming removed 1 base from V and 6 bases from J, with 21 bases in between. The cDNA came from 5'RACE, which used 10-nucleotide random UMIs. TCRdb independently ran MiXCR on the 5' RACE reads; one entry per CDR3 protein. The data contain about 89,000 distinct CDR3 sequences, 2.5% to 3% of them seen just once; the ten biggest clones take up roughly 1.2%. The sample taken for sequencing was PBMCs. This chain uses TRBV7-2 with TRBJ1-2, with D possibly being TRBD1 (5 bases). The source of this sequence is a woman aged 30 to 39 with multiple sclerosis. The CDR3 region is CASSLDRAPGSRNGYTF. CDR3 nucleotides: TGTGCCAGCAGCTTAGATAGGGCCCCAGGGTCGCGCAATGGCTACACCTTC.